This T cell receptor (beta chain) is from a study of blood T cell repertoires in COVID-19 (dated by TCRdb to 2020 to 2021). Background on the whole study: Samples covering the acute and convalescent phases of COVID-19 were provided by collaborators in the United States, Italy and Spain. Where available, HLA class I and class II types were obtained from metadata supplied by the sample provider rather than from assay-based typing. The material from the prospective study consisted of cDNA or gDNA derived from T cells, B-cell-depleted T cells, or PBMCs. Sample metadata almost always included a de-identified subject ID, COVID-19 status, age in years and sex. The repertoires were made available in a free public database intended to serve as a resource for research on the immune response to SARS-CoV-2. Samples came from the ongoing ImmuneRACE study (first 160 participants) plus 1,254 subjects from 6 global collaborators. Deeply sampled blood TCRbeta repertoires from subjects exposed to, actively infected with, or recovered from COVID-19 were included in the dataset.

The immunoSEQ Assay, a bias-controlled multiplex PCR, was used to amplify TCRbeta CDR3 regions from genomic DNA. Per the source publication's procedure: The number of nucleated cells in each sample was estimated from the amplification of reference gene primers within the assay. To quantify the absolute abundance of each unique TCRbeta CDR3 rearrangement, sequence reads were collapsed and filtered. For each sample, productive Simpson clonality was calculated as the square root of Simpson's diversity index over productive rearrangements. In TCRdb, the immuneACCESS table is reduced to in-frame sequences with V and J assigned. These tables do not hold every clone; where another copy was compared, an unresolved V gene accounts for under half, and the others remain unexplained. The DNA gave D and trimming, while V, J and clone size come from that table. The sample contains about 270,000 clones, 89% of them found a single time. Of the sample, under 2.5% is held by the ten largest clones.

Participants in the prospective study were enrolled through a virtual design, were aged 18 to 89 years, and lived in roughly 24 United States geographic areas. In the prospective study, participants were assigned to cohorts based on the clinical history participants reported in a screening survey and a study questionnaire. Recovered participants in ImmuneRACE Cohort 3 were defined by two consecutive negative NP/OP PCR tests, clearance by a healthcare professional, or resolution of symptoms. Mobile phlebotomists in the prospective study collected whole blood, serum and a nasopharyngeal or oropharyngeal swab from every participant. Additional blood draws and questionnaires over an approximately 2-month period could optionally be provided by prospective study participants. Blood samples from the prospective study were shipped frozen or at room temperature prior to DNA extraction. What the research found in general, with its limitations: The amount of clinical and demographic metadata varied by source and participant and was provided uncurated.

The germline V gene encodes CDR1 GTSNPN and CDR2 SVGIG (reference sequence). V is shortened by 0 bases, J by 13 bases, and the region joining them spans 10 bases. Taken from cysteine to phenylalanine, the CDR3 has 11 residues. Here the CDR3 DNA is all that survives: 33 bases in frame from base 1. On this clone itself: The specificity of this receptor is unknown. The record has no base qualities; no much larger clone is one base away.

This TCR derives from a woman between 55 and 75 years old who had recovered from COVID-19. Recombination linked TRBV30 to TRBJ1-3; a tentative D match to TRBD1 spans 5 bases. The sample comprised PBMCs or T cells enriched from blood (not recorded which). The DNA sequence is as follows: TGTGCCTGGAGTGTCACGGGGGTAATATATTTT. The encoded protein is CAWSVTGVIYF.